The 22 T cell receptor beta chains below all came from one sample that was sequenced in a study of cytomegalovirus exposure and HLA in healthy donors. The PCR made use of 60 Vbeta and 13 Jbeta primers. The assay was immunoSEQ multiplex PCR, and TCRdb's table has in-frame clones only and misses some. This sample carries 150,000 to 200,000 clones, 70% to 90% of them seen once, and the ten largest clones take 2% to 2.5%. The sequenced sample consisted of PBMCs. The receptors stem from a young woman in good health and CMV-seronegative.

Concerning this clone itself: Sequence at one end of the junction differs from germline and may be a read error. The chain couples TRBV27 to TRBJ2-4, with 9 bases aligning to TRBD1. This CDR3 has 14 amino acids. CDR1 and CDR2 (germline): MNHEY, SMNVEV (reference sequence). This chain's CDR3 is CASSPGTGKNSQYF. The CDR3 DNA sequence: TGTGCCAGCAGTCCCGGGACAGGGAAAAACAGTCAGTACTTC.

The rearrangement links TRBV6-5 to TRBJ1-2, with a weak D call TRBD1 (5 bases). The CDR3 spans 15 residues. The germline CDR1 and CDR2 sequences are MNHEY and SVGAGI. With 0 bases removed from V and 8 bases from J, the gap between germline ends came to 16 bases. The CDR3 DNA reads TGTGCCAGCAGTTACTCTGGGGGGGGAGGGAGAGGCTACACCTTC. Its protein is CASSYSGGGGRGYTF.

The rearrangement links TRBV7-9 to TRBJ2-1, with unresolved D. The CDR3 covers 15 residues. CDR1 and CDR2 (germline): SEHNR, FQNEAQ (reference sequence). The V end lost 1 base, the J end lost 5 bases, and 12 bases lay between the germline ends. The CDR3 nucleotides are TGTGCCAGCAGCTTAGTGGCTAGTTCCCACAATGAGCAGTTCTTC. This encodes CASSLVASSHNEQFF.

The chain is built from TRBV4-3 and TRBJ2-5; D call uncertain. CDR1 and CDR2 from the germline V gene are LGHNA and YSLEER. CDR3 length: 14 residues. Trimming left V 1 base short and J 4 bases short, with 10 bases between. The CDR3: CASSQGRLSETQYF. CDR3 DNA sequence: TGCGCCAGCAGCCAAGGTCGTCTTTCAGAGACCCAGTACTTC.

This clone turned up a few times. Within the sample, other DNA sequences also encode this same CDR3. This chain links TRBV18 with TRBJ2-5; tentative D call: TRBD2 (6 bases). CDR1 and CDR2 (germline): KGHSH, LQKENI. CDR3 length equals 15 residues. Between the trimmed V and J ends, which lost 2 bases and 1 base, there was a span of 11 bases. The CDR3 reads CASSPGRPFQETQYF. CDR3 bases: TGTGCCAGCTCACCAGGGAGGCCTTTCCAAGAGACCCAGTACTTC.

This clone was detected once. The chain has TRBV10-3 and TRBJ2-5, with 7 bases lining up with TRBD2. There are 14 residues in the CDR3. Per the germline V gene, CDR1 is ENHRY and CDR2 is SYGVKD. Trimming at V came to 8 bases and at J to 4 bases, leaving 10 bases not matched to a gene. The CDR3 bases are TGTGCCATCTGGGAGGGATTCTCCGGAGAGACCCAGTACTTC. Its translation: CAIWEGFSGETQYF.

The DNA of the CDR3 is TGTGCCAGCAGCTTGGGACAGGGGCTCGGGACCCAGTACTTC. It translates to CASSLGQGLGTQYF. This rearrangement joins TRBV5-6 to TRBJ2-5; 8 bases map to TRBD1. The length of the CDR3 is 14 residues. V lost 0 bases, J lost 7 bases, and 5 bases stayed unmatched. Germline-derived CDR1 and CDR2 are SGHDT and YYEEEE.

The V and J genes are TRBV18 and TRBJ2-5, with 9 positions matching TRBD2. CDR1 is KGHSH, CDR2 LQKENI, per germline. The V segment lost 3 bases and the J segment 5 bases; nucleotides outside the gene matches: 7. CDR3 size: 15 residues. In DNA, the CDR3 is TGTGCCAGCTCACCCTCGGCTAGCGGGGCGGAGACCCAGTACTTC. This translates into CASSPSASGAETQYF.

The genes are TRBV7-2 and TRBJ2-1; D perhaps matches TRBD1 (6 bases). This CDR3 is built from 15 residues. V was cut by 5 bases and J by 9 bases, with 20 bases left in between. From germline, CDR1 is SGHTA and CDR2 FQGNSA. The CDR3 reads CASSGPGHLPGEQFF. The CDR3, as DNA: TGTGCCAGCAGCGGACCGGGACACTTACCGGGTGAGCAGTTCTTC.

The sample holds a few counts of this clone. The gene calls are TRBV4-1 and TRBJ2-1; 7 bases line up with TRBD1. There are 15 residues in the CDR3. Germline CDR1 and CDR2: MGHRA and YSYEKL. The V and J ends lost 1 base and 8 bases, in that order; junction bases with no gene match: 8. The CDR3 spells CASSQVVTGWHEQFF. CDR3 coding DNA: TGCGCCAGCAGCCAAGTCGTGACAGGGTGGCATGAGCAGTTCTTC.

The table lists this clone with a count of one. The chain joins TRBV2 to TRBJ1-1; TRBD1 matches 8 bases. Germline V gene lookup returns CDR1 SNHLY and CDR2 FYNNEI. Trimming at V came to 4 bases and at J to 5 bases, leaving 6 bases not matched to a gene. This CDR3 spans 14 amino acids. The CDR3 loop is CASSGLQGGTEAFF. CDR3 in DNA: TGTGCCAGCAGTGGCCTACAGGGGGGGACTGAAGCTTTCTTT.

This clone was observed a single time. A read error may produce the germline difference seen at one junction end. The J gene is TRBJ2-6, the V gene TRBV5-6; the D gene is possibly TRBD1 (5 bases). This CDR3 is built from 15 residues. Germline CDR1 is SGHDT and CDR2 is YYEEEE. For the CDR3, the DNA is TGTGCCAGCAGCGCCAGGGCCTCTGGGGCCAACGGCCTGACTTTC. Its translation: CASSARASGANGLTF.

The gene calls are TRBV7-8 and TRBJ1-6; 9 positions match TRBD1. V shed 4 bases, J shed 9 bases, and the junction held 7 bases outside the gene matches. The CDR3 contains 15 residues. Germline V gene lookup returns CDR1 SGHVS and CDR2 FQNEAQ. CDR3 DNA sequence: TGTGCCAGCAGCTCGCCAGGGACAGGGTCTTCACCCCTCCACTTT. It encodes CASSSPGTGSSPLHF.

This chain connects TRBV27 to TRBJ2-1, with 8 bases aligning to TRBD1. Germline CDR1 reads MNHEY; CDR2 reads SMNVEV (reference sequence). CDR3 size: 18 residues. The junction had 12 bases not matched to a gene; V was cut back by 3 bases and J by 2 bases. CDR3 DNA: TGTGCCAGCAGTTTTCCCCCCTCGACAGGGGTGGCCTACAATGAGCAGTTCTTC. It is translated as CASSFPPSTGVAYNEQFF.

The V gene is TRBV28, the J gene TRBJ1-3, with TRBD1 identical over 8 bases. V was clipped by 3 bases and J by 7 bases; unmatched bases: 11. The CDR3 totals 16 residues. Per germline, CDR1 MDHEN and CDR2 SYDVKM. CDR3 sequence reads: CASSLFTLRGRNTIYF. The CDR3 bases are TGTGCCAGCAGTTTGTTCACACTCAGGGGGCGGAACACCATATATTTT.

This clone was found a few times. V and J are TRBV9 and TRBJ1-6; D is possibly TRBD1 (6 bases). V lost 0 bases and J lost 2, with 9 bases in between. The germline V gene has CDR1 SGDLS and CDR2 YYNGEE. The CDR3 loop spans 16 amino acids. CDR3 sequence reads: CASSVGTVTYNSPLHF. The DNA of the CDR3 is TGTGCCAGCAGCGTAGGGACAGTGACCTATAATTCACCCCTCCACTTT.

The gene calls are TRBV10-3 and TRBJ2-1; 9 bases line up with TRBD2. The CDR3 sequence is 13 residues long. Germline V CDR1 and CDR2: ENHRY, SYGVKD. Trimming took 0 bases from V and 15 from J; bases not matched to a gene: 6. The CDR3 DNA reads TGTGCCATCAGTGAGTCGCCGGGACTAGCAGGGTTCTTC. As protein: CAISESPGLAGFF.

This clone occurred a few times. This chain uses TRBV7-9 with TRBJ2-1; 10 positions match TRBD1. The CDR3 sequence is 13 residues long. V was pared by 9 bases and J by 6 bases, with 5 bases of the junction left unmatched. The germline gives CDR1 SEHNR, CDR2 FQNEAQ (reference sequence). The CDR3 spells CASGTGAGNEQFF. The CDR3 coding sequence is TGTGCCAGTGGGACAGGGGCTGGCAATGAGCAGTTCTTC.

The V gene is TRBV11-2, the J gene TRBJ1-1; unclear D gene. Trimming took 6 bases from V and 10 from J, leaving 12 bases between them. Germline CDR1 is SGHAT and CDR2 is FQNNGV. This CDR3 contains 11 residues. The CDR3 loop reads CASRTGIGAFF. Written as DNA, the CDR3 is TGTGCCAGCAGGACGGGGATTGGAGCTTTCTTT. The whole variable domain, remainder taken from reference TRBV11-2 and TRBJ1-1, is EAGVAQSPRYKIIEKRQSVAFWCNPISGHATLYWYQQILGQGPKLLIQFQNNGVVDDSQLPKDRFSAERLKGVDSTLKIQPAKLEDSAVYLCASRTGIGAFFGQGTRLTVV.

The chain employs TRBV6-1 and TRBJ2-4; D ambiguous. Germline V lookup: CDR1 MNHNS, CDR2 SASEGT. V gave up 2 bases and J gave up 1 base, with 15 bases separating them. This CDR3 is 17 amino acids long. This chain's CDR3 is CASSERSTAGAKNIQYF. The CDR3 DNA reads as TGTGCCAGCAGTGAACGGTCTACAGCTGGGGCCAAAAACATTCAGTACTTC.

The rearrangement joins TRBV7-2 to TRBJ1-1; 7 bases are shared with TRBD1. After removal of 5 bases from V and 5 bases from J, the junction contained 11 bases not matched to a gene. The CDR3 spans 15 residues. Germline CDR1 and CDR2: SGHTA and FQGNSA. The CDR3 region is CASSPHGQDLTEAFF. The CDR3, as DNA: TGTGCCAGCAGCCCCCACGGACAGGATTTAACTGAAGCTTTCTTT.

Note on this clone: Other DNA variants within this sample encode the same CDR3. This sequence joins TRBV7-9 and TRBJ2-2, with D hard to call. Germline CDR1 SEHNR, CDR2 FQNEAQ (reference sequence). The V end was cut by 1 base, the J end by 4 bases, with 4 bases between. The CDR3 consists of 13 residues. The chain's CDR3 is CASSLDSTGELFF. The CDR3 nucleotides read TGTGCCAGCAGCTTAGACAGCACCGGGGAGCTGTTTTTT.